This TCR beta chain was captured by sequencing in a study of T cell responses to AZD1222 COVID-19 vaccine. Study overall: Whether given at about 4 or about 12 weeks, second doses were pooled. Study-level findings and limits: Spike-specific TCRs gained breadth and depth after people received two AZD1222 doses. White British donors predominated, females outnumbered males, and clonal diversity was possibly underestimated. Unmutated regions of variants are reportedly targeted by nearly half of spike-specific TCRs.

CDR3 length: 16 amino acids. V was trimmed by 1 base and J by 0 bases, leaving 14 bases between them. Germline loops: CDR1 SGHRS, CDR2 YFSETQ. Produced via immunoSEQ multiplex PCR; TCRdb's table is partial and in-frame only. The table lists roughly 120,000 clones, roughly 88% of them singletons. On this clone itself: The antigen is not known.

Specimen: peripheral blood, collected on day 0 of AZD1222 vaccination. The sequence was obtained from an adult in good health. The chain couples TRBV5-1 to TRBJ2-7; D gene unclear. Here the CDR3 reads CASSLLGGSSSYEQYF. The CDR3 region has the DNA TGCGCCAGCAGCTTGTTAGGTGGCTCGAGCTCCTACGAGCAGTACTTC.